The sequence of this T cell receptor beta chain was determined in a study of blood T cells in healthy people across ages. Sample-barcoded 5' priming and a J-beta primer mix drove a second PCR of about 6 to 12 cycles. One entry per CDR3 protein, called by TCRdb with MiXCR from the 5' RACE reads. Of roughly 680,000 distinct CDR3 sequences listed, more than 40% are singletons. This sequence was found in a woman aged 60 to 75 in good health. Material for sequencing was blood.

The CDR3 loop is CASTQGLADTQYF. The CDR3 DNA reads as TGTGCCAGCACGCAGGGGTTAGCAGATACGCAGTATTTT. The chain is built from TRBV6-1 and TRBJ2-3; weak D call: TRBD1 (6 bases). CDR3 length equals 13 residues. V was trimmed by 7 bases and J by 4 bases, leaving 12 bases between them. Germline V gives CDR1 MNHNS, CDR2 SASEGT.